This TCR beta chain was profiled in a study of control samples from healthy donors and cancer patients. Measured with immunoSEQ multiplex PCR; TCRdb has only the in-frame clones, and not every one. The sample yields roughly 370,000 clones, 90% seen once. V lost 3 bases and J 0 bases, leaving 11 bases between the germline ends. The CDR3 covers 15 residues. Per the germline V gene, CDR1 is LGHDT and CDR2 is YNNKEL (reference sequence). Sequenced sample: PBMCs. V and J are TRBV3-1 (or the pseudogene TRBV3-2) and TRBJ1-1, with D possibly matching TRBD1 (5 bases). The receptor was isolated from a man in his forties with head and neck cancer. The DNA for the CDR3 is TGTGCCAGCAGCCATCGCGGGGCCTTGAACACTGAAGCTTTCTTT. Encoded protein: CASSHRGALNTEAFF.